This TCR beta chain is drawn from a study of T cell responses to AZD1222 COVID-19 vaccine (dated by TCRdb to the early 2020s). Describing the broader study: Because spike-specific TCR depth and breadth did not differ between the two schedules, AZD1222 recipients who got a second dose at roughly 4 weeks were pooled with those who got a second dose at roughly 12 weeks. TCR sequencing was performed for approximately 240 trial participants, of whom around 200 were given two doses of AZD1222 and approximately 25 were given two doses of MenACWY control vaccine. Trial participants were enrolled by age into subgroups of 18-55, 56-69 and 70-plus years, and around 140, 26 and 57 TCR-sequenced participants, respectively, were included in these subgroups.

CDR1 and CDR2, looked up from the germline V gene, are MNHEY and SVGAGI. CDR3 length: 14 amino acids, cysteine to phenylalanine. Only the CDR3 DNA stays, 42 bases, in frame from base 1. The trim is 2 bases for V and 5 bases for J, with a gap of 13 bases between the germline ends. The CDR3 regions of human TCRbeta chains were subjected to immunosequencing. In the original analysis: TCRs in the repertoires were matched against a reference library of SARS-CoV-2-specific TCRs that had been generated with the MIRA antigen-specificity platform. Breadth was defined as the fraction of unique TCRs that were SARS-CoV-2-associated. Depth was defined as the fraction of total T cells that were SARS-CoV-2-associated. Each spike-specific TCR was assigned to its reactive spike region and to a CD4 or CD8 class using the MIRA data. Log10-transformed breadth and depth values were compared by one-way ANOVA with Sidak's multiple comparisons tests. TCRdb provides this immuneACCESS table in a form limited to in-frame rearrangements. Some clones are lacking; in checked studies, under half of them reflect an unresolved V gene, and why the rest are absent is not known. V and J calls and clone size come straight from that table; D and trimming were deduced from the DNA. The table for this sample lists about 130,000 clones; around 90% of them were counted only once. Under 5% of the sample is in the top ten clones.

As concerns this clone: The target of this receptor is not known. No base quality values were provided; no much bigger clone lies one nucleotide off.

This specimen's time point label, interpreted: baseline before first vaccination. The vaccinee samples were drawn from two UK trials, COV001 and COV002, one of which was a single-blind randomized controlled phase 2/3 trial testing AZD1222 (ChAdOx1 nCoV-19) in healthy adults. Trial participant PBMC samples were collected at day 0 and day 28 after the second dose for TCRbeta chain sequencing. Points the paper makes about the study in general: No day 14 peak-response samples were available, so repertoires were characterized only after the peak T cell response. Nearly half of unique spike-specific TCRs reportedly recognized epitopes outside regions mutated in the B.1.351 and B.1.1.7 variants. The whole spike protein was spanned by vaccine-associated CD4 TCRs, and dominant responses were seen in regions 160-218 and 743-854. Spike-specific TCR breadth and depth rose significantly after two AZD1222 doses compared with day 0 and with MenACWY recipients. Conclusions about previously exposed vaccinees are limited, since just 6 or 7 AZD1222 recipients were seropositive for SARS-CoV-2 at baseline. In the small 56-69-year group, the increase in depth fell short of significance, most likely because of low power. Most participants were white British and females outnumbered males, and the authors suggested that clonal diversity may have been underestimated.

The chain uses TRBV6-5 and TRBJ2-7, with a weak D call of TRBD1 (5 bases match). The receptor's source is an adult in good health. Here the sequenced sample was peripheral blood, taken on day 0 of AZD1222 vaccination. The CDR3: CASSYVQGINEQYF. In nucleotides, the sequence is TGTGCCAGCAGTTACGTCCAGGGTATCAACGAGCAGTACTTC.